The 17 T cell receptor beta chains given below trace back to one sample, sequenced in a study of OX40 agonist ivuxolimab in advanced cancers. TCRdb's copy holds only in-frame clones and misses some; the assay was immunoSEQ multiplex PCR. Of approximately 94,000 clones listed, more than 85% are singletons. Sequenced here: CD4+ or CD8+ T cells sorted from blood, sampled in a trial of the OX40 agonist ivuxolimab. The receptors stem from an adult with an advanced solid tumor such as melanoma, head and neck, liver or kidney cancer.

DNA of the CDR3: TGTGCCAGCAGCCCTACTGCGACAGGGGTGTACTACGAGCAGTACTTC. Amino acid sequence: CASSPTATGVYYEQYF. This chain connects TRBV4-2 to TRBJ2-7; 8 positions match TRBD1. The CDR3 length is 16 residues. The V segment lost 4 bases and the J segment 3 bases; nucleotides outside the gene matches: 11. CDR1 and CDR2 (germline): LGHNA, YNFKEQ.

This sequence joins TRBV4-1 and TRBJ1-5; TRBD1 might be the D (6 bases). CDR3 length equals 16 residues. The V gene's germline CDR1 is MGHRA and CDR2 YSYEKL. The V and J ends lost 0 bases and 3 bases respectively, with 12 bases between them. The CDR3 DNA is TGCGCCAGCAGCCAAGATGCAGGGGCCCTCAATCAGCCCCAGCATTTT. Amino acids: CASSQDAGALNQPQHF.

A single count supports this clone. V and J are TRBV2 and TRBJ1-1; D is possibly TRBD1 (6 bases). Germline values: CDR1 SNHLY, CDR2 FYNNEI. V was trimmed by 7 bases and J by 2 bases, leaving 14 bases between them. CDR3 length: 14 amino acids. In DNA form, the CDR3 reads TGTGCCAGCACGAGGGAGGGGGGAAACACTGAAGCTTTCTTT. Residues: CASTREGGNTEAFF. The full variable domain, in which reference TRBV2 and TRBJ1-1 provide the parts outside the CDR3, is EPEVTQTPSHQVTQMGQEVILRCVPISNHLYFYWYRQILGQKVEFLVSFYNNEISEKSEIFDDQFSVERPDGSNFTLKIRSTKLEDSAMYFCASTREGGNTEAFFGQGTRLTVV.

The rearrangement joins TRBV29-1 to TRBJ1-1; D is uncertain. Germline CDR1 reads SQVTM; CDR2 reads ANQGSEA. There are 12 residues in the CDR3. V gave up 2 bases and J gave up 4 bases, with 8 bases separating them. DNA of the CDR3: TGCAGCGTTGAAATAGCGGGCACTGAAGCTTTCTTT. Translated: CSVEIAGTEAFF.

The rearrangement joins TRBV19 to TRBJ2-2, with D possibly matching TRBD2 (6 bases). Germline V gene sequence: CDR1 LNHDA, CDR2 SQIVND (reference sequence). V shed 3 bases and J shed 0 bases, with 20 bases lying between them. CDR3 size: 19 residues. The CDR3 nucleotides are TGTGCCAGTAGTATGGCGGGGTGGATGGAGGGCGCGAACACCGGGGAGCTGTTTTTT. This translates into CASSMAGWMEGANTGELFF.

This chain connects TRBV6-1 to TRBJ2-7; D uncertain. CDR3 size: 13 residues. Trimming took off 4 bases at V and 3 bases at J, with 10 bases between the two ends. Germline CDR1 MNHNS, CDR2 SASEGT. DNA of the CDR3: TGTGCCAGCAGTGGTGGCGGAGACTACGAGCAGTACTTC. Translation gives CASSGGGDYEQYF.

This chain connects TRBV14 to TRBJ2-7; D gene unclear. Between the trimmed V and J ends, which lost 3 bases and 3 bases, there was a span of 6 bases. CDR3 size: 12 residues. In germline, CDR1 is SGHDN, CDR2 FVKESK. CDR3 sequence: CASSHSYYEQYF. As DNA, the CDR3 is TGTGCCAGCAGCCATTCCTACTACGAGCAGTACTTC.

This chain's CDR3 is CASSFEVAGELFF. The CDR3 DNA reads as TGTGCCAGCAGCTTTGAGGTGGCCGGGGAGCTGTTTTTT. The chain uses TRBV9 and TRBJ2-2; D remains ambiguous. The V gene lost 4 bases and the J gene lost 6 bases, with 10 bases spanning the gap. CDR3 length equals 13 residues. From germline, CDR1 is SGDLS and CDR2 YYNGEE.

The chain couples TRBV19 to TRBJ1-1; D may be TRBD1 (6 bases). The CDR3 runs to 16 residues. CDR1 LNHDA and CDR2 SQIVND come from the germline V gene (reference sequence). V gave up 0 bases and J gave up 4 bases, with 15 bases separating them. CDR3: CASSIDREKGGTEAFF. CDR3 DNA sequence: TGTGCCAGTAGTATAGATCGAGAAAAAGGGGGCACTGAAGCTTTCTTT.

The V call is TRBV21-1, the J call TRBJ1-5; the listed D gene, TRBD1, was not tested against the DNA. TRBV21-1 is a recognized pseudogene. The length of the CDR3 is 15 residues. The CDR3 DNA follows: TGTGCCAGCAGCAATTTACGACAGAGTGATCAGCCCCAGCATTTT. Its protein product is CASSNLRQSDQPQHF.

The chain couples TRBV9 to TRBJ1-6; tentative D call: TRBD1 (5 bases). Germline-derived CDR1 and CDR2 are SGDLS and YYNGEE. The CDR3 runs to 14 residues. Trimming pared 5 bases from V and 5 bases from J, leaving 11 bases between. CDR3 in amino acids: CASRRTLDNSPLHF. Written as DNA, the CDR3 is TGTGCCAGCAGACGGACATTAGATAATTCACCCCTCCACTTT.

The CDR3 is CASTVPGQGNEKLFF. Written as DNA, the CDR3 is TGTGCCAGTACCGTCCCCGGACAGGGTAATGAAAAACTGTTTTTT. The chain uses TRBV19 and TRBJ1-4; 8 nucleotides align to TRBD1. The CDR3 is made up of 15 amino acids. Germline CDR1 reads LNHDA; CDR2 reads SQIVND (reference sequence). Trimming at V came to 7 bases and at J to 4 bases, leaving 8 bases not matched to a gene.

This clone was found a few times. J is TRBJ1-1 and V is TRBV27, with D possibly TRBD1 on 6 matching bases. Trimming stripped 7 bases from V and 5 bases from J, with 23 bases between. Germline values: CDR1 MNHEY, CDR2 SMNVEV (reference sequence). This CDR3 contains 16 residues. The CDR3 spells CASTPRVSKGGTEAFF. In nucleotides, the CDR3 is TGTGCCAGCACACCGCGGGTCTCGAAAGGGGGGACTGAAGCTTTCTTT.

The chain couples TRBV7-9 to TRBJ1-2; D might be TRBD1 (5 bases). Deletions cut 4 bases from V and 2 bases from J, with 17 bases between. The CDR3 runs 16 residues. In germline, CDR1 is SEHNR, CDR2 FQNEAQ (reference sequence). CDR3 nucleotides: TGTGCCAGCAGCTCCCTCGGACAAAAACCCAACTATGGCTACACCTTC. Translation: CASSSLGQKPNYGYTF.

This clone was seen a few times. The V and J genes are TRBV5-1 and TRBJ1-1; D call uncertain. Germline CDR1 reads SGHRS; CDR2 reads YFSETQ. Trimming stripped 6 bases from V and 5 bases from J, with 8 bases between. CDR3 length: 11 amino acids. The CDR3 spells CASNYGTEAFF. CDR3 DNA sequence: TGCGCCAGCAACTACGGGACTGAAGCTTTCTTT.

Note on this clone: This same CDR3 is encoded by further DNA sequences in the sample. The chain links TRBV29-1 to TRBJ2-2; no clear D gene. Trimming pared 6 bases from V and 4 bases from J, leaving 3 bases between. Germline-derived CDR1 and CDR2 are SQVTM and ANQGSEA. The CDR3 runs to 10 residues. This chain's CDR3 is CSVFTGELFF. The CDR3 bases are TGCAGCGTCTTCACCGGGGAGCTGTTTTTT.

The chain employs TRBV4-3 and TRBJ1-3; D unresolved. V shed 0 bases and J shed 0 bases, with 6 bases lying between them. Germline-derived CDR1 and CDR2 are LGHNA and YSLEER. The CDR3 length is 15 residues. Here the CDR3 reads CASSQDLSSGNTIYF. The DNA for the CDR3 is TGCGCCAGCAGCCAAGATCTGTCCTCTGGAAACACCATATATTTT.